The rows below give T cell receptor beta chains drawn from one sample of a study of blood T cell repertoires in COVID-19. Repertoires were generated with immunoSEQ multiplex PCR, while TCRdb's copy carries only in-frame clones and drops some. The sample consists of 80,000 or so clones, about 88% of them appearing once. Input material: peripheral blood. Receptors originate from a man between 60 and 75 years old with COVID-19, enrolled during active disease. Both conserved end residues are part of each CDR3. A D gene is named only where the DNA matches it firmly. Some rows mark clone size as missing; the rest say once, few, many or name a class of expanded clone.

j_call clone_size v_call d_call cdr3_aa cdr3_nt
TRBJ1-2 NA TRBV7-9 NA CASSLREDYGYTF TGTGCCAGCAGCTTAAGGGAGGACTATGGCTACACCTTC
TRBJ2-6 NA TRBV10-3 NA CAISAFSSGANVLTF TGTGCCATCAGTGCGTTTAGCTCTGGGGCCAACGTCCTGACTTTC
TRBJ1-6 NA TRBV15 TRBD1 CATSRETGGHSPLHF TGTGCCACCAGCAGGGAGACAGGGGGCCATTCACCCCTCCACTTT
TRBJ2-5 NA TRBV6-2/TRBV6-3 NA CASSYEGVETQYF TGTGCCAGCAGTTACGAAGGGGTGGAGACCCAGTACTTC
TRBJ2-7 NA TRBV18 TRBD1 CASSPLGQGTYEQYF TGTGCCAGCTCACCCCTGGGACAGGGGACCTACGAGCAGTACTTC
TRBJ2-7 NA TRBV19 TRBD1 CASSKGQGASGQYF TGTGCCAGTAGTAAGGGCCAGGGGGCATCAGGGCAGTACTTC
TRBJ2-7 NA TRBV6-5 NA CASSYGSRETYEQYF TGTGCCAGCAGTTACGGGAGTCGCGAGACCTACGAGCAGTACTTC
TRBJ2-1 NA TRBV5-4 TRBD1 CASSLRQGDDEQFF TGTGCCAGCAGCTTGAGACAGGGGGATGATGAGCAGTTCTTC
TRBJ2-5 NA TRBV12-3/TRBV12-4 NA CASSRGQETQYF TGTGCCAGCAGTCGGGGCCAAGAGACCCAGTACTTC
TRBJ1-5 few TRBV19 NA CASSLESRLGGPETQPQHF TGTGCCAGTAGCCTCGAGTCCCGGTTGGGGGGGCCAGAGACTCAGCCCCAGCATTTT
TRBJ2-7 once TRBV21-1 NA CASTRDKQYF TGTGCCAGCACCCGGGACAAGCAGTACTTC
TRBJ2-3 NA TRBV30 TRBD2 CAWSTTSGVTSTDTQYF TGTGCCTGGAGTACCACTAGCGGAGTCACTAGCACAGATACGCAGTATTTT
TRBJ2-7 NA TRBV11-1 NA CASSSTGYEQYF TGTGCCAGCAGCTCGACAGGTTACGAGCAGTACTTC
TRBJ1-2 NA TRBV7-2 TRBD1 CASSLDWQGAYGYTF TGTGCCAGCAGCTTAGATTGGCAGGGGGCATATGGCTACACCTTC
TRBJ2-7 once TRBV5-3 NA CARSTDRTYEQYF TGTGCCAGAAGCACGGACAGAACCTACGAGCAGTACTTC
TRBJ2-3 once TRBV14 TRBD1 CASSQRQGPDTQYF TGTGCCAGCAGCCAGCGACAGGGGCCCGATACGCAGTATTTT
TRBJ2-3 NA TRBV9 NA CASSPALTAVLTDTQYF TGTGCCAGCAGCCCCGCGTTGACAGCCGTCCTCACAGATACGCAGTATTTT
TRBJ2-7 NA TRBV11-2 NA CASSLDRGVGPRNEQYF TGTGCCAGCAGCTTAGATAGGGGTGTGGGCCCTCGTAACGAGCAGTACTTC
TRBJ2-7 few TRBV20-1 NA CSAQGSYEQYF TGCAGTGCCCAGGGTAGCTACGAGCAGTACTTC
TRBJ2-5 NA TRBV10-3 TRBD1 CAISESTGEETQYF TGTGCCATCAGTGAGTCGACAGGGGAAGAGACCCAGTACTTC
TRBJ1-5 NA TRBV5-6 NA CASSLFGGDQPQHF TGTGCCAGCAGCTTGTTTGGCGGGGATCAGCCCCAGCATTTT
TRBJ1-3 few TRBV10-1 TRBD1 CASSPGTGTSGNTIYF TGCGCCAGCAGCCCCGGGACAGGGACCTCTGGAAACACCATATATTTT
TRBJ2-7 few TRBV11-2 NA CASSSLAGPNSYEQYF TGTGCCAGCAGCTCCCTTGCGGGGCCCAACTCCTACGAGCAGTACTTC
TRBJ2-5 NA TRBV5-4 TRBD2 CASSLSGGGGETQYF TGTGCCAGCAGCTTGAGTGGGGGCGGGGGGGAGACCCAGTACTTC
TRBJ2-2 few TRBV13 NA CASARLGYSGELFF TGTGCCAGCGCCCGACTAGGATATTCCGGGGAGCTGTTTTTT
TRBJ2-1 NA TRBV5-1 TRBD2 CASSLLAGEGEQFF TGCGCCAGCAGCTTGCTGGCGGGAGAAGGTGAGCAGTTCTTC
TRBJ2-1 NA TRBV3-1/TRBV3-2 TRBD1 CASSQGQGVDEQFF TGTGCCAGCAGCCAGGGACAGGGGGTTGATGAGCAGTTCTTC
TRBJ2-7 NA TRBV5-1 TRBD1 CASTQGQGVGAYEQYF TGCGCCAGCACCCAGGGGCAGGGGGTGGGGGCCTACGAGCAGTACTTC
TRBJ1-3 few TRBV6-5 NA CASSYSAGLGGNTIYF TGTGCCAGCAGTTACTCGGCAGGGTTGGGTGGAAACACCATATATTTT
TRBJ1-1 NA TRBV6-5 NA CASRPEQGNTEAFF TGTGCCAGCAGGCCCGAACAGGGAAACACTGAAGCTTTCTTT
TRBJ2-5 NA TRBV5-4 NA CASSLSVQETQYF TGTGCCAGCAGCTTGTCCGTGCAAGAGACCCAGTACTTC
TRBJ1-6 NA TRBV7-2 NA CASSLIPNSPLHF TGTGCCAGCAGCTTAATTCCGAATTCACCCCTCCACTTT
TRBJ2-7 NA TRBV25-1 NA CASTPPEGVGEQYF TGTGCCAGCACCCCACCCGAGGGAGTTGGCGAGCAGTACTTC
TRBJ1-4 NA TRBV7-9 TRBD1 CASSRRRGQGESTNEKLFF TGTGCCAGCAGCCGCAGAAGGGGACAGGGGGAATCAACTAATGAAAAACTGTTTTTT
TRBJ1-3 NA TRBV6-2/TRBV6-3 TRBD1 CASSFGQGGNTIYF TGTGCCAGCAGTTTCGGACAGGGTGGAAACACCATATATTTT
TRBJ1-4 NA TRBV5-1 NA CASNDREGEKLFF TGCGCCAGCAACGACCGGGAGGGTGAAAAACTGTTTTTT
TRBJ1-3 NA TRBV4-1 NA CASSQDPGLGNTIYF TGCGCCAGCAGCCAAGACCCAGGGCTAGGAAACACCATATATTTT
TRBJ1-4 NA TRBV30 NA CAWSVGTSPREKLFF TGTGCCTGGAGTGTTGGGACATCCCCTAGGGAAAAACTGTTTTTT
TRBJ1-1 medium-sized TRBV10-1 NA CASSEQANTEAFF TGCGCCAGCAGTGAGCAGGCAAACACTGAAGCTTTCTTT
TRBJ1-3 NA TRBV5-1 NA CASSLVQSSGNTIYF TGCGCCAGCAGCTTGGTACAGAGCTCTGGAAACACCATATATTTT
TRBJ2-1 NA TRBV2 NA CASASPADYNEQFF TGTGCCAGCGCCAGCCCAGCGGACTACAATGAGCAGTTCTTC
TRBJ2-2 NA TRBV24-1 TRBD1 CATTSGQTSNTGELFF TGTGCCACCACCTCGGGACAGACGTCGAACACCGGGGAGCTGTTTTTT
TRBJ1-5 NA TRBV7-9 NA CASSGPQGGNQPQHF TGTGCCAGCAGCGGCCCCCAGGGTGGAAATCAGCCCCAGCATTTT
TRBJ2-7 NA TRBV29-1 TRBD1 CSTRTGWEQYF TGCAGCACCCGGACAGGTTGGGAGCAGTACTTC
TRBJ1-3 NA TRBV7-2 TRBD1 CASSLAGQGTIPGNTIYF TGTGCCAGCAGCTTAGCGGGACAGGGGACCATTCCTGGAAACACCATATATTTT
TRBJ2-1 NA TRBV18 NA CASSPQTGEQFF TGTGCCAGCTCACCACAGACGGGTGAGCAGTTCTTC
TRBJ2-5 few TRBV5-6 NA CASSLRETQYF TGTGCCAGCAGCTTGCGGGAGACCCAGTACTTC